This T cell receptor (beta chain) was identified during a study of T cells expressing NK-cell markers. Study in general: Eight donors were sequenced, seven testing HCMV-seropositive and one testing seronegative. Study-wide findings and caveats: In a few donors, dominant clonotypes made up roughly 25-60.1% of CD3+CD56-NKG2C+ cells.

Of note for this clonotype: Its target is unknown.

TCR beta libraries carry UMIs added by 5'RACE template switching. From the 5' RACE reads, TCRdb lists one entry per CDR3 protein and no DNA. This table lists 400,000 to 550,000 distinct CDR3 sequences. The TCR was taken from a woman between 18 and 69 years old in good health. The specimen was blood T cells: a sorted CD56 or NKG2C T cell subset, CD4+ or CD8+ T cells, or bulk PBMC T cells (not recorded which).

The CDR3 region is CASSPQTFYSYNEQFF. This chain uses TRBV4-3 with TRBJ2-1. Germline values: CDR1 LGHNA, CDR2 YSLEER. This CDR3 region has 16 residues.